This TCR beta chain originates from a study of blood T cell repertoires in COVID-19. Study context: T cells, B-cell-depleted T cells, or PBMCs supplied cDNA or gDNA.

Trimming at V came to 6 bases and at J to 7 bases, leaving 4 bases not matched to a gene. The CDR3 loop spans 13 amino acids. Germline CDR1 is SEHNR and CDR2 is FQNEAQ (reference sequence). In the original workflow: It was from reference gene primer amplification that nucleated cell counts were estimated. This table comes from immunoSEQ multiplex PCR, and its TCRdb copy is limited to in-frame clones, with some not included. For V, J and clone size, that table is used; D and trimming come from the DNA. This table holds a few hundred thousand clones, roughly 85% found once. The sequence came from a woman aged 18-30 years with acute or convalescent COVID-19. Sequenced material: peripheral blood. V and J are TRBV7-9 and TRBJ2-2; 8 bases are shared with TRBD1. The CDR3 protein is CASRRTGSGELFF. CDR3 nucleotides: TGTGCCAGCAGGAGGACAGGGAGCGGGGAGCTGTTTTTT.